The next 16 T cell receptor beta chains were all read from a single sample in a study of blood T cell repertoires in COVID-19. The method was immunoSEQ multiplex PCR; TCRdb's version includes in-frame clones alone and lacks a portion of them. This sample has 150,000 to 200,000 clones, with approximately 90% found just once. Sequencing was performed on peripheral blood. The source is a man aged 50-59 years with acute or convalescent COVID-19.

The chain couples TRBV12-3 or TRBV12-4 to TRBJ2-7, with 12 bases identical to TRBD1. The CDR3 has 13 amino acids. With V trimmed by 6 bases and J by 6 bases, 3 bases remained unmatched. The CDR3 region is CASSWDRGREQYF. The CDR3, as DNA: TGTGCCAGCAGCTGGGACAGGGGGCGCGAGCAGTACTTC.

The chain uses TRBV5-1 and TRBJ1-1; D remains unclear. There are 16 residues in the CDR3. Per germline, CDR1 SGHRS and CDR2 YFSETQ. Trimming pared 0 bases from V and 0 bases from J, leaving 12 bases between. CDR3: CASSLAAVFMNTEAFF. Here the CDR3 DNA reads TGCGCCAGCAGCTTGGCTGCAGTCTTTATGAACACTGAAGCTTTCTTT.

The chain uses TRBV5-1 and TRBJ2-1, with TRBD2 matching 10 bases. Germline CDR1 reads SGHRS; CDR2 reads YFSETQ. The V and J ends lost 2 bases and 6 bases, in that order; junction bases with no gene match: 2. The CDR3 extends over 14 amino acids. The CDR3 bases are TGCGCCAGCAGCTTAAGCGGGGGGGTCAATGAGCAGTTCTTC. The encoded protein is CASSLSGGVNEQFF.

This rearrangement joins TRBV6-6 to TRBJ1-5, with TRBD1 as a possible D gene (6 bases). Trimming stripped 2 bases from V and 3 bases from J, with 14 bases between. Per germline, CDR1 MNHNY and CDR2 SVGAGI (reference sequence). This CDR3 has 16 residues. The CDR3 coding sequence is TGTGCCAGCAGTTACGGCCTACAGGGAAACAATCAGCCCCAGCATTTT. Its translation is CASSYGLQGNNQPQHF.

The J gene is TRBJ1-2, the V gene TRBV28; 8 nucleotides agree with TRBD1. The germline gives CDR1 MDHEN, CDR2 SYDVKM. With V trimmed by 2 bases and J by 11 bases, 7 bases remained unmatched. The CDR3 has 13 amino acids. CDR3 sequence reads: CASSLTGTGIYTF. The CDR3 DNA follows: TGTGCCAGCAGTTTAACCGGGACAGGAATTTACACCTTC.

The chain combines TRBV2 with TRBJ1-2, with a possible D match to TRBD1 (5 bases). V gave up 4 bases and J gave up 4 bases, with 10 bases separating them. This CDR3 has 13 residues. CDR1 SNHLY and CDR2 FYNNEI come from the germline V gene. The CDR3 region has the DNA TGTGCCAGCAGTGCAGGGTTATCCTATGGCTACACCTTC. This codes for CASSAGLSYGYTF. The full variable domain, with the rest looked up from reference TRBV2 and TRBJ1-2, is EPEVTQTPSHQVTQMGQEVILRCVPISNHLYFYWYRQILGQKVEFLVSFYNNEISEKSEIFDDQFSVERPDGSNFTLKIRSTKLEDSAMYFCASSAGLSYGYTFGSGTRLTVV.

This chain joins TRBV27 and TRBJ1-2; 8 nucleotides match TRBD1. The J segment lost 7 bases and the V segment lost 3 bases, leaving 10 bases of the junction unmatched. The CDR3 extends over 15 amino acids. Per the germline V gene, CDR1 is MNHEY and CDR2 is SMNVEV (reference sequence). CDR3 sequence: CASSFTSTGEGGYTF. The DNA of the CDR3 is TGTGCCAGCAGTTTCACGTCGACAGGGGAGGGTGGCTACACCTTC.

J is TRBJ2-7 and V is TRBV27, with 10 bases aligning to TRBD1. The CDR3 has 14 residues. The germline V gene has CDR1 MNHEY and CDR2 SMNVEV (reference sequence). J gave up 3 bases and V 4 bases, and 3 bases lay outside the gene matches. CDR3 DNA sequence: TGTGCCAGCAGTTATAGGACAGGGGGCTACGAGCAGTACTTC. Translation: CASSYRTGGYEQYF.

This chain joins TRBV27 and TRBJ2-2, with 11 bases matching TRBD2. Germline values: CDR1 MNHEY, CDR2 SMNVEV (reference sequence). This CDR3 contains 16 residues. J lost 4 bases, V lost 1 base, and 2 bases had no gene match. The CDR3 loop is CASSLLGLAGTGELFF. DNA for the CDR3: TGTGCCAGCAGTTTATTAGGACTAGCGGGCACCGGGGAGCTGTTTTTT.

The genes are TRBV27 and TRBJ2-3; no clear D gene. CDR3 length: 15 amino acids. The germline V gene encodes CDR1 MNHEY and CDR2 SMNVEV (reference sequence). The germline V and J ends were trimmed by 3 bases and 0 bases, with 10 bases remaining between them. The CDR3 DNA reads as TGTGCCAGCAGTTTTACATTGACTAGCACAGATACGCAGTATTTT. As protein: CASSFTLTSTDTQYF.

This clone was seen just once. The chain joins TRBV2 to TRBJ1-5, with D perhaps TRBD1 (5 bases). The CDR3 covers 14 residues. Trimming removed 7 bases at V and 2 bases at J, with 12 bases between. Germline-derived CDR1 and CDR2 are SNHLY and FYNNEI. The CDR3 nucleotides read TGTGCCAGCACGGGGGTCGCGGGCAATCAGCCCCAGCATTTT. Translating gives CASTGVAGNQPQHF. Looking up the rest from reference TRBV2 and TRBJ1-5 gives the full variable domain: EPEVTQTPSHQVTQMGQEVILRCVPISNHLYFYWYRQILGQKVEFLVSFYNNEISEKSEIFDDQFSVERPDGSNFTLKIRSTKLEDSAMYFCASTGVAGNQPQHFGDGTRLSIL.

The chain is built from TRBV5-8 and TRBJ2-3, with TRBD2 identical over 12 bases. Germline V CDR1 and CDR2: SGHTS, YDEGEE. Trimming cost V 6 bases and J 5 bases; bases outside gene matches: 7. The CDR3 has 15 residues. Here the CDR3 DNA reads TGTGCCAGCATCGCCCTAGCGGGAGGGCGAGATACGCAGTATTTT. Amino acids: CASIALAGGRDTQYF.

Concerning this clone itself: The same CDR3 arises from other DNA sequences in this sample as well. The genes are TRBV28 and TRBJ1-6, with 7 bases matching TRBD1. V lost 6 bases to trimming and J lost 0 bases; unmatched junction nucleotides: 2. The CDR3 extends over 15 amino acids. Germline assignment: CDR1 MDHEN and CDR2 SYDVKM. The CDR3 sequence: CASSGDSSYNSPLHF. CDR3 bases: TGTGCCAGCAGCGGGGACAGCTCCTATAATTCACCCCTCCACTTT.

The J gene is TRBJ2-3, the V gene TRBV30; a possible D gene is TRBD1 (5 bases). From germline, CDR1 is GTSNPN and CDR2 SVGIG (reference sequence). The CDR3 has 13 residues. The V end lost 5 bases, the J end lost 0 bases, and 9 bases lay between the germline ends. The CDR3 coding sequence is TGTGCCTGGCGACAGAAAAGCACAGATACGCAGTATTTT. Its translation is CAWRQKSTDTQYF.

This clone has only a few counts. The genes are TRBV7-2 and TRBJ2-2; D possibly corresponds to TRBD1 (6 bases). The V gene lost 6 bases and the J gene lost 5 bases, with 10 bases spanning the gap. Germline lookup yields CDR1 SGHTA and CDR2 FQGNSA. The CDR3 has 13 amino acids. The CDR3 here is CASRPQGTGELFF. The CDR3 DNA follows: TGTGCCAGCAGGCCTCAGGGGACCGGGGAGCTGTTTTTT.

The chain joins TRBV28 to TRBJ1-6, with 7 bases fitting TRBD1. Germline CDR1 is MDHEN and CDR2 is SYDVKM. V was clipped by 6 bases and J by 2 bases; unmatched bases: 7. This CDR3 is 16 amino acids long. The CDR3 nucleotides are TGTGCCAGCAGCATCGGGACAGTTGCCTATAATTCACCCCTCCACTTT. As protein: CASSIGTVAYNSPLHF. Supplemented by reference TRBV28 and TRBJ1-6, the full variable domain reads DVKVTQSSRYLVKRTGEKVFLECVQDMDHENMFWYRQDPGLGLRLIYFSYDVKMKEKGDIPEGYSVSREKKERFSLILESASTNQTSMYLCASSIGTVAYNSPLHFGNGTRLTVT.